This TCR beta chain came from a study of technical replicates of blood from several donors. From germline, CDR1 is SGHVS and CDR2 FNYEAQ. The CDR3 length is 13 residues. The J segment lost 3 bases and the V segment lost 8 bases, leaving 6 bases of the junction unmatched. Generated by immunoSEQ multiplex PCR, the TCRdb table keeps only in-frame clones and is missing some. The repertoire holds about 71,000 clones, around 97% seen once, with 0.22% in the top ten. This TCR was recovered from a human donor in good health. Input material: T cells isolated from PBMCs. The V gene is TRBV7-6, the J gene TRBJ2-5; TRBD1 agrees at 7 bases. The CDR3 reads CASGPTGKETQYF. The CDR3 DNA follows: TGTGCCAGCGGCCCGACAGGGAAAGAGACCCAGTACTTC. Full variable domain (outside the CDR3, taken from reference TRBV7-6 and TRBJ2-5): GAGVSQSPRYKVTKRGQDVALRCDPISGHVSLYWYRQALGQGPEFLTYFNYEAQQDKSGLPNDRFSAERPEGSISTLTIQRTEQRDSAMYRCASGPTGKETQYFGPGTRLLVL.